This T cell receptor (beta chain) came from a study of blood T cells in healthy people across ages. This CDR3 has 11 residues. The V gene lost 2 bases and the J gene lost 8 bases, with 4 bases spanning the gap. CDR1 SGHTA and CDR2 FQGNSA come from the germline V gene. Through a sample-barcoded 5' primer and a J-beta primer mix, a second PCR was run for roughly 7 to 11 cycles. Each cDNA was tagged by a template-switch adaptor containing 12 random nucleotides. TCRdb re-called the 5' RACE reads through MiXCR, storing one row per CDR3 protein. The repertoire holds about 1.1 million distinct CDR3 sequences, with 35% to 40% as singletons. Sample donors were healthy Caucasian individuals that came from Russia, aged 6 to 90. Each individual donor underwent a draw of ten milliliters of peripheral blood.

Sample: blood. The chain uses TRBV7-2 and TRBJ2-1; D gene ambiguous. This TCR came from a man between 18 and 29 years old in good health. CDR3 loop: CASSLIYEQFF. The DNA for the CDR3 is TGTGCCAGCAGCTTAATCTATGAGCAGTTCTTC. The variable domain in full, completed from reference TRBV7-2 and TRBJ2-1, reads GAGVSQSPSNKVTEKGKDVELRCDPISGHTALYWYRQSLGQGLEFLIYFQGNSAPDKSGLPSDRFSAERTGGSVSTLTIQRTQQEDSAVYLCASSLIYEQFFGPGTRLTVL.